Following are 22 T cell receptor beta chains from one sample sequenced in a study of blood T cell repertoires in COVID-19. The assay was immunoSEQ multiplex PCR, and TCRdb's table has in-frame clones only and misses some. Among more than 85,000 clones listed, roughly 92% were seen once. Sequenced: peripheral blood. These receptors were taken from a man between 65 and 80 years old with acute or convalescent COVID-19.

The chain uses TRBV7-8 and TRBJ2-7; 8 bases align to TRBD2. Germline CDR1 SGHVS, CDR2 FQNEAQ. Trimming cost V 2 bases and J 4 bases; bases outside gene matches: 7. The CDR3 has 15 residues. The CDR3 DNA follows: TGTGCCAGCAGCTTAAGGCTAGCGGGCGTATACGAGCAGTACTTC. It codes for CASSLRLAGVYEQYF.

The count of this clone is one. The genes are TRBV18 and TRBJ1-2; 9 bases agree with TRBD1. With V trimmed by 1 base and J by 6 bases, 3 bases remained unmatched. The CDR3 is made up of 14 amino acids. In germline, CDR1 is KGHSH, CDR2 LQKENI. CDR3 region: CASSPLGQGDGYTF. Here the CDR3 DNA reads TGTGCCAGCTCACCACTGGGACAGGGTGATGGCTACACCTTC.

CDR3 sequence reads: CASSLQGEAEAFF. The CDR3 DNA sequence: TGTGCCAGCAGTCTACAGGGGGAAGCTGAAGCTTTCTTT. The chain recombines TRBV12-3 or TRBV12-4 with TRBJ1-1; 8 bases fit TRBD1. The trim removed 5 bases at V and 6 bases at J, leaving 5 bases unmatched. The CDR3 has 13 residues.

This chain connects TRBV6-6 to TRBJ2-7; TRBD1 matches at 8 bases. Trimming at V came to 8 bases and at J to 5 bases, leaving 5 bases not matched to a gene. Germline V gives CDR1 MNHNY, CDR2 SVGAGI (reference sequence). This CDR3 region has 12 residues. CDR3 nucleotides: TGTGCCAGCGGACAGGGCGTAGACGAGCAGTACTTC. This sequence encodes CASGQGVDEQYF.

The CDR3 spells CRAGASQETQYF. The CDR3 coding sequence is TGTAGGGCGGGGGCGTCCCAAGAGACCCAGTACTTC. The chain links TRBV28 to TRBJ2-5; D perhaps matches TRBD2 (7 bases). The CDR3 spans 12 residues. Germline CDR1 and CDR2: MDHEN and SYDVKM. Supplemented by reference TRBV28 and TRBJ2-5, the full variable domain reads DVKVTQSSRYLVKRTGEKVFLECVQDMDHENMFWYRQDPGLGLRLIYFSYDVKMKEKGDIPEGYSVSREKKERFSLILESASTNQTSMYLCRAGASQETQYFGPGTRLLVL.

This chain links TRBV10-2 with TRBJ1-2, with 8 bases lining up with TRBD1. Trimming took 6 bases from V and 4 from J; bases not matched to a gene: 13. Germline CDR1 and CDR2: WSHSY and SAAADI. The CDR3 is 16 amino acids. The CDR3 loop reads CASSVDNRGKSYGYTF. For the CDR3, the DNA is TGCGCCAGCAGCGTCGATAACAGGGGGAAAAGCTATGGCTACACCTTC.

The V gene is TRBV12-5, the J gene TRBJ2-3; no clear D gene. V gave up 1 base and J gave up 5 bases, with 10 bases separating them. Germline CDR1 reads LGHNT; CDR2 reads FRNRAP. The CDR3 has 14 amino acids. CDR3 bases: TGTGCTAGTGGTTTGGACCGGGTGGGAGATACGCAGTATTTT. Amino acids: CASGLDRVGDTQYF. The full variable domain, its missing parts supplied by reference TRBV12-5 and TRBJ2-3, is DARVTQTPRHKVTEMGQEVTMRCQPILGHNTVFWYRQTMMQGLELLAYFRNRAPLDDSGMPKDRFSAEMPDATLATLKIQPSEPRDSAVYFCASGLDRVGDTQYFGPGTRLTVL.

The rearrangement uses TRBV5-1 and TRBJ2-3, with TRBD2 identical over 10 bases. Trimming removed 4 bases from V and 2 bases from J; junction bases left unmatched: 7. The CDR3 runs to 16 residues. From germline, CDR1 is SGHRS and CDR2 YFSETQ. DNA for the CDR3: TGCGCCAGCAGCCCCCGGACTAGCGGACCCACAGATACGCAGTATTTT. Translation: CASSPRTSGPTDTQYF.

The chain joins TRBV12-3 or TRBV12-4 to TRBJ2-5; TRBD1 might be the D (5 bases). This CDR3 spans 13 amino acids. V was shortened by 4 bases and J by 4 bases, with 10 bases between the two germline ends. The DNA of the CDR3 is TGTGCCAGCAGTTCGCGACAGTTAGAGACCCAGTACTTC. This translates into CASSSRQLETQYF.

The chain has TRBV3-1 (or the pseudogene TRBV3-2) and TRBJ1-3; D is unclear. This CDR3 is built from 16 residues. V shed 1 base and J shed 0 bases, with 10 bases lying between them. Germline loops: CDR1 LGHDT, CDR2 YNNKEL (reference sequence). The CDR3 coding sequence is TGTGCCAGCAGCCAAGTTCCAGTCAGCTCTGGAAACACCATATATTTT. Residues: CASSQVPVSSGNTIYF.

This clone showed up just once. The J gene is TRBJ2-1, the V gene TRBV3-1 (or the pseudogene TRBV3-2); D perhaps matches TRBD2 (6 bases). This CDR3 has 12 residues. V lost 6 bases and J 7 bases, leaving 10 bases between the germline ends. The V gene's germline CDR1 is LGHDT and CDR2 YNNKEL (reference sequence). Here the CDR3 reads CASRTLANEQFF. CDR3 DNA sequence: TGTGCCAGCAGGACACTAGCTAATGAGCAGTTCTTC.

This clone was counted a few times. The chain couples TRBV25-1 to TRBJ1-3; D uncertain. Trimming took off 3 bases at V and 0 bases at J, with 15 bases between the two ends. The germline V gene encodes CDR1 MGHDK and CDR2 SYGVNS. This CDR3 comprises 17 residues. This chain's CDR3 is CASSDFHDKYSGNTIYF. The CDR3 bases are TGTGCCAGCAGTGACTTCCACGACAAATACTCTGGAAACACCATATATTTT.

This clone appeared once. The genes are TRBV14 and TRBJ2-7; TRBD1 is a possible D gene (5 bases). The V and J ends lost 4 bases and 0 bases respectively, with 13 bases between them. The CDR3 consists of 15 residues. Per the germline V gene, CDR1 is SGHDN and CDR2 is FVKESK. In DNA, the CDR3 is TGTGCCAGCAGCCTTACCCGACAGAGCTCCTACGAGCAGTACTTC. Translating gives CASSLTRQSSYEQYF. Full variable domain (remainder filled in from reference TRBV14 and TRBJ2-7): EAGVTQFPSHSVIEKGQTVTLRCDPISGHDNLYWYRRVMGKEIKFLLHFVKESKQDESGMPNNRFLAERTGGTYSTLKVQPAELEDSGVYFCASSLTRQSSYEQYFGPGTRLTVT.

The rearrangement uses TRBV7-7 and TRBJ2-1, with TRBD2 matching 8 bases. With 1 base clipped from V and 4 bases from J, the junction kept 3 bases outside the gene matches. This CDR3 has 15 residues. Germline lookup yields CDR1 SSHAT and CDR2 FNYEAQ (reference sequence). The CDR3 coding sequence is TGTGCCAGCAGCTTAGGGTTAGCGGGATACAATGAGCAGTTCTTC. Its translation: CASSLGLAGYNEQFF. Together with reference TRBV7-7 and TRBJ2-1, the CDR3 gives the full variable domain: GAGVSQSPRYKVTKRGQDVTLRCDPISSHATLYWYQQALGQGPEFLTYFNYEAQPDKSGLPSDRFSAERPEGSISTLTIQRTEQRDSAMYRCASSLGLAGYNEQFFGPGTRLTVL.

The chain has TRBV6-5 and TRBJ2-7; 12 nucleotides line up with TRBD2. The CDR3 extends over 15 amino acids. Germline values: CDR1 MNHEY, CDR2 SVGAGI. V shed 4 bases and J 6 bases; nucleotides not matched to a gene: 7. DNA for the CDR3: TGTGCCAGCAGTTTGAGACTAGCGGGAGAGTTCGAGCAGTACTTC. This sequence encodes CASSLRLAGEFEQYF.

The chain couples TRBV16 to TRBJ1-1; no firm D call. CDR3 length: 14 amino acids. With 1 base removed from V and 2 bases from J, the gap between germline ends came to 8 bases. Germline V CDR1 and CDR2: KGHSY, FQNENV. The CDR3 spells CASSQLAGNTEAFF. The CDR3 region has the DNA TGTGCCAGCAGCCAATTGGCGGGTAACACTGAAGCTTTCTTT.

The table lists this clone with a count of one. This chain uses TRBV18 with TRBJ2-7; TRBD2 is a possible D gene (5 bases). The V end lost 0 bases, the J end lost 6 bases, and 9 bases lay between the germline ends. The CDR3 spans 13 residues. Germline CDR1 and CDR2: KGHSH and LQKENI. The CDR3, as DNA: TGTGCCAGCTCACCACCGAGGGAAAGCGAGCAGTACTTC. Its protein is CASSPPRESEQYF.

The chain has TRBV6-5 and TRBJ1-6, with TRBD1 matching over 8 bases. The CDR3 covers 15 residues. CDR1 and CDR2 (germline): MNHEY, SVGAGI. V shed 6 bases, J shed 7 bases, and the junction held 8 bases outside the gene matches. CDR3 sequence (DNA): TGTGCCAGCAGCACTGGACAGGGCCGGAATTCACCCCTCCACTTT. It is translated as CASSTGQGRNSPLHF.

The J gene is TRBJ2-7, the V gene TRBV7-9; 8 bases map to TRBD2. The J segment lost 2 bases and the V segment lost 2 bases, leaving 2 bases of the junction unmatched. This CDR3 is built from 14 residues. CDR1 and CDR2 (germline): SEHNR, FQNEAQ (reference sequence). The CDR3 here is CASSLPGGAYEQYF. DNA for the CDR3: TGTGCCAGCAGCTTACCGGGAGGGGCCTACGAGCAGTACTTC.

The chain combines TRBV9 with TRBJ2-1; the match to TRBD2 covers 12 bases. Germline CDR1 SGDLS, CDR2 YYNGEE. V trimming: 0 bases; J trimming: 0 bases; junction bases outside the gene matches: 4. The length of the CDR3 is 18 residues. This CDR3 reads CASSVGLAGVLSYNEQFF. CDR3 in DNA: TGTGCCAGCAGCGTAGGACTAGCGGGAGTCCTCTCCTACAATGAGCAGTTCTTC. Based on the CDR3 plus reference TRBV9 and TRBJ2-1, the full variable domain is DSGVTQTPKHLITATGQRVTLRCSPRSGDLSVYWYQQSLDQGLQFLIQYYNGEERAKGNILERFSAQQFPDLHSELNLSSLELGDSALYFCASSVGLAGVLSYNEQFFGPGTRLTVL.

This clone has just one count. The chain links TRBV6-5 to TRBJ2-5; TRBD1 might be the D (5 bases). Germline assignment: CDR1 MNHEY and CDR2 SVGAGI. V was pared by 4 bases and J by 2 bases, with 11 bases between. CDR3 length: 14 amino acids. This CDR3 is CASSLNRLQETQYF. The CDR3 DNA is TGTGCCAGCAGTTTAAACAGGCTGCAAGAGACCCAGTACTTC.

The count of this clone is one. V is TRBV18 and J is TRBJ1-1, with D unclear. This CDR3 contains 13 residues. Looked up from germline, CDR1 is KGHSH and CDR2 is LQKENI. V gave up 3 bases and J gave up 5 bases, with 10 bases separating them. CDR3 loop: CASSPRDKTEAFF. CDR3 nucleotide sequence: TGTGCCAGCTCACCGAGAGACAAGACTGAAGCTTTCTTT.